A single sample is the source of the 12 T cell receptor beta chains below, sequenced in a study of molecular identifiers for immune sequencing clone quantification. TCRdb fed the PCR reads into MiXCR, producing one record per CDR3 protein. Of approximately 670,000 distinct CDR3 sequences listed, 20% are singletons. Sample: naive CD8+ T cells from blood, with Jurkat cell RNA spiked in. Indicated subset: FACS-sorted CD8+CD4-CCR7+CD45RA+ naive T cells. These receptors all stem from a human donor in good health. Some libraries in this study had Jurkat cell RNA spiked in.

This clonotype came up a few times. The chain carries TRBV19 and TRBJ2-7, with D tentatively TRBD2 (5 bases). CDR3 length: 15 amino acids. The germline V gene encodes CDR1 LNHDA and CDR2 SQIVND (reference sequence). V was trimmed by 1 base and J by 0 bases, leaving 10 bases between them. The CDR3 DNA follows: TGTGCCAGTAGTATAGCGGACTCTAGCTCCTACGAGCAGTACTTC. Protein: CASSIADSSSYEQYF.

The chain employs TRBV5-3 and TRBJ2-7; TRBD1 matches at 7 bases. TRBV5-3 is an ORF, with its function uncertain. This CDR3 has 17 residues. With V trimmed by 9 bases and J by 7 bases, 25 bases remained unmatched. CDR3 region: CANSVTLWDSWTREQYF. CDR3 DNA: TGTGCCAACAGCGTCACCCTCTGGGACAGTTGGACAAGGGAGCAGTACTTC.

This clonotype was recorded many times. V is TRBV12-3 or TRBV12-4 and J is TRBJ2-3, with 7 bases identical to TRBD1. V was pared by 3 bases and J by 5 bases, with 8 bases of the junction left unmatched. This CDR3 has 15 residues. The CDR3 sequence: CASSFYGQAGDTQYF. As DNA, the CDR3 is TGTGCCAGCAGTTTTTATGGACAGGCGGGAGATACGCAGTATTTT.

This clonotype showed up many times. The gene calls are TRBV27 and TRBJ2-1, with D perhaps TRBD2 (6 bases). V shed 6 bases and J shed 12 bases, with 18 bases lying between them. CDR1 is MNHEY and CDR2 is SMNVEV in the germline V gene (reference sequence). CDR3 length equals 13 residues. The CDR3 loop reads CASSPGTAVVQFF. In DNA, the CDR3 is TGTGCCAGCAGCCCTGGGACTGCCGTTGTGCAGTTCTTC.

Turning to this clonotype: Being one base from a much bigger clone, this may be a read error. The chain carries TRBV28 and TRBJ1-5, with D possibly matching TRBD1 (5 bases). Looked up from germline, CDR1 is MDHEN and CDR2 is SYDVKM. This CDR3 spans 15 amino acids. Written as DNA, the CDR3 is TGTGCCATCAGTTTAAGATCAGTCGGGGGTCAGCCCCAGCATTTT. Amino acids: CAISLRSVGGQPQHF.

This clonotype has ten or more counts. The chain employs TRBV6-5 and TRBJ1-2; D is unclear. CDR1 MNHEY and CDR2 SVGAGI come from the germline V gene. CDR3 size: 11 residues. With 6 bases removed from V and 7 bases from J, the gap between germline ends came to 9 bases. The CDR3 nucleotides read TGTGCCAGCAGGACGGCAATTGGCTACACCTTC. Its protein product is CASRTAIGYTF.

This clonotype has ten or more counts. The CDR3 DNA follows: TGTGCCAGTAACGGACAGTTCACCGGGGAGCTGTTTTTT. This codes for CASNGQFTGELFF. The chain is built from TRBV19 and TRBJ2-2, with D possibly matching TRBD1 (6 bases). V lost 7 bases, J lost 4 bases, and 10 bases lay in between. CDR1 is LNHDA and CDR2 is SQIVND in the germline V gene (reference sequence). The CDR3 has 13 residues.

There are many counts of this clonotype. The chain couples TRBV20-1 to TRBJ1-5; possible D gene TRBD1, 5 bases. V was clipped by 1 base and J by 5 bases, with 9 bases between them. The length of the CDR3 is 13 residues. From germline, CDR1 is DFQATT and CDR2 SNEGSKA (reference sequence). This CDR3 is CSARGGMDQPQHF. CDR3 nucleotide sequence: TGCAGTGCTAGAGGGGGGATGGATCAGCCCCAGCATTTT.

Only a few counts were recorded for this clonotype. V is TRBV5-5 and J is TRBJ1-2; 7 bases match TRBD1. This CDR3 region has 15 residues. With 5 bases clipped from V and 4 bases from J, the junction kept 11 bases outside the gene matches. The germline V gene has CDR1 SGHKS and CDR2 YYEKEE (reference sequence). CDR3: CASSSDREAFYGYTF. Here the CDR3 DNA reads TGTGCCAGCAGTTCCGACAGGGAGGCGTTCTATGGCTACACCTTC.

To note about this clonotype: Since a much larger clone is just one base distant, this may be a read error. V usage is TRBV29-1 and J usage is TRBJ2-1; D is ambiguous. This CDR3 is built from 17 residues. Deletions cut 3 bases from V and 0 bases from J, with 18 bases between. CDR1 is SQVTM and CDR2 is ANQGSEA in the germline V gene. CDR3 bases: TGCAGCGTTGATGGTTTGGAGACGAATGGCTCCTACAATGAGCAGTTCTTC. Protein: CSVDGLETNGSYNEQFF.

On this clonotype itself: A read error may produce the germline difference seen at one junction end. This chain links TRBV28 with TRBJ1-5; 9 nucleotides agree with TRBD1. The CDR3 is made up of 15 amino acids. CDR1 and CDR2 from the germline V gene are MDHEN and SYDVKM. CDR3 in amino acids: CANSSGTGSNQPQHF. CDR3 nucleotides: TGTGCCAACAGTTCGGGGACAGGGAGCAATCAGCCCCAGCATTTT.

This clonotype has a handful of counts. The V gene is TRBV6-6, the J gene TRBJ2-5, with TRBD1 identical over 8 bases. This CDR3 region has 15 residues. Germline V gives CDR1 MNHNY, CDR2 SVGAGI (reference sequence). V gave up 5 bases and J gave up 2 bases; unmatched junction bases: 7. The DNA for the CDR3 is TGTGCCAGCAGTATCTTAGACAGGGGTCAAGAGACCCAGTACTTC. This encodes CASSILDRGQETQYF.